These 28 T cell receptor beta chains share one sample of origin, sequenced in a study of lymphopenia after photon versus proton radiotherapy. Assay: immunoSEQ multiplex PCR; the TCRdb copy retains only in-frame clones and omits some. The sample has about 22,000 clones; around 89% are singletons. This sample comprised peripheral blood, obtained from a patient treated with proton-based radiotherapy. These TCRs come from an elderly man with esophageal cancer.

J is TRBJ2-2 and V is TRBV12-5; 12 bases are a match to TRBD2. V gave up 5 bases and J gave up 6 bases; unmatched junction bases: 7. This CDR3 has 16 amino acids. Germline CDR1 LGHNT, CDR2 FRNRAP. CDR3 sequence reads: CASGPSGLAGPGELFF. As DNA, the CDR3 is TGTGCTAGTGGTCCCTCGGGACTAGCGGGCCCCGGGGAGCTGTTTTTT. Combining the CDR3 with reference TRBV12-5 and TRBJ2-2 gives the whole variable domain DARVTQTPRHKVTEMGQEVTMRCQPILGHNTVFWYRQTMMQGLELLAYFRNRAPLDDSGMPKDRFSAEMPDATLATLKIQPSEPRDSAVYFCASGPSGLAGPGELFFGEGSRLTVL.

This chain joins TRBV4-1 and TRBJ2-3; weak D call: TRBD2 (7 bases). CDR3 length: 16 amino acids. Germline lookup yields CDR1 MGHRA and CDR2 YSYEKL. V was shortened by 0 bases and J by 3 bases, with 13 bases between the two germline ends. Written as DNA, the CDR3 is TGCGCCAGCAGCCAAGAGGGGGGGCGATGGACAGATACGCAGTATTTT. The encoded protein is CASSQEGGRWTDTQYF.

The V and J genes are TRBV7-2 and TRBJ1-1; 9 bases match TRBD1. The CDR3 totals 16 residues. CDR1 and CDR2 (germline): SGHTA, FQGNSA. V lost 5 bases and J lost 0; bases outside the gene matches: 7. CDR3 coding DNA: TGTGCCAGCAGCCCGCACAGGGGGCTGCTGAACACTGAAGCTTTCTTT. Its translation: CASSPHRGLLNTEAFF.

CDR3 loop: CASSQDSRRGEGYTF. CDR3 coding DNA: TGTGCCAGCAGCCAAGATTCCCGCAGGGGAGAAGGCTACACCTTC. The chain links TRBV4-2 to TRBJ1-2, with D possibly matching TRBD1 (6 bases). The germline gives CDR1 LGHNA, CDR2 YNFKEQ. The CDR3 is 15 residues long. Trimming took off 0 bases at V and 8 bases at J, with 16 bases between the two ends.

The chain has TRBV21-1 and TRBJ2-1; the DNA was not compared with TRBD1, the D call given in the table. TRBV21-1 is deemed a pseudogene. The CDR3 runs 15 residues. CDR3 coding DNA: TGTGCCAGCAGGTATCCACACCATTCCGACAATGAGCAGTTCTTC. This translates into CASRYPHHSDNEQFF.

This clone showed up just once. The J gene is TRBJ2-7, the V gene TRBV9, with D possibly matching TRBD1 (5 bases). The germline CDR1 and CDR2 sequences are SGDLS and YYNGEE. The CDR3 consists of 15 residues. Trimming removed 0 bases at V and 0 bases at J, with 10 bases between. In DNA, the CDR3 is TGTGCCAGCAGCGTAGCCCCCGACAGCTCCTACGAGCAGTACTTC. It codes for CASSVAPDSSYEQYF.

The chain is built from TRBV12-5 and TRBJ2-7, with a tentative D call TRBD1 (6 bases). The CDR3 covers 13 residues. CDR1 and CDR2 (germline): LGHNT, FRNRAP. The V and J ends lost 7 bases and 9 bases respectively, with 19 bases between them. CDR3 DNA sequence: TGTGCTAGTGCCCCCGGGACACTTTATCGGCAGTACTTC. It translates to CASAPGTLYRQYF.

CDR3 sequence: CASSLRSGTSNPDTQYF. CDR3 bases: TGTGCCAGCAGCTTGAGATCCGGGACTAGCAACCCGGATACGCAGTATTTT. This rearrangement joins TRBV5-6 to TRBJ2-3; TRBD2 matches at 9 bases. The CDR3 totals 17 residues. J lost 6 bases, V lost 1 base, and 12 bases had no gene match. In germline, CDR1 is SGHDT, CDR2 YYEEEE.

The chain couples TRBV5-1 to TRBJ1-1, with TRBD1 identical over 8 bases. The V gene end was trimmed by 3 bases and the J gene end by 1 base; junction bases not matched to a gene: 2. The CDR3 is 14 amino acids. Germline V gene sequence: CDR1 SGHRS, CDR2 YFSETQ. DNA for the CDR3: TGCGCCAGCAGCTGGACAGGGCCGAACACTGAAGCTTTCTTT. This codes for CASSWTGPNTEAFF. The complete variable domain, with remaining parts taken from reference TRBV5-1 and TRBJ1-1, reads KAGVTQTPRYLIKTRGQQVTLSCSPISGHRSVSWYQQTPGQGLQFLFEYFSETQRNKGNFPGRFSGRQFSNSRSEMNVSTLELGDSALYLCASSWTGPNTEAFFGQGTRLTVV.

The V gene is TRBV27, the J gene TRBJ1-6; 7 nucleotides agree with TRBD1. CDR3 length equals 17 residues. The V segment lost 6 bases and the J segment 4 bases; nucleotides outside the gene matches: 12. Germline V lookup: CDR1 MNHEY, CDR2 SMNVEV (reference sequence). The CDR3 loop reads CASSRDRARAYNSPLHF. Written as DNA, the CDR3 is TGTGCCAGCAGCCGAGACAGGGCCCGTGCGTATAATTCACCCCTCCACTTT.

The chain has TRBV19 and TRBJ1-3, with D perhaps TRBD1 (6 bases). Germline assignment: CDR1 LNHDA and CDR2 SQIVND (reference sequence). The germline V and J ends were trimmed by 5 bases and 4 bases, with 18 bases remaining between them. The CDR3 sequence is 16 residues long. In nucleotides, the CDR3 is TGTGCCAGTAGTCGAGGCAGGGGTACGTCGGGAAACACCATATATTTT. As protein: CASSRGRGTSGNTIYF.

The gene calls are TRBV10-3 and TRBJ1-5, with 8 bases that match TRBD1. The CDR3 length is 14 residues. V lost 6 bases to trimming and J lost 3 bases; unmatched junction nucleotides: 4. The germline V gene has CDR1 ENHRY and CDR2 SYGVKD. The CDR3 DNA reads TGTGCCATCAGCCCGACAGGGGACAATCAGCCCCAGCATTTT. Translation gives CAISPTGDNQPQHF.

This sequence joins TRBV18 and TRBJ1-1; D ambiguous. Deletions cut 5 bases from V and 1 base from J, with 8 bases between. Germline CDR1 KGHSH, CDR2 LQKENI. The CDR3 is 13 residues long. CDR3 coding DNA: TGTGCCAGCTCATTATCAGGGAACACTGAAGCTTTCTTT. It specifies CASSLSGNTEAFF.

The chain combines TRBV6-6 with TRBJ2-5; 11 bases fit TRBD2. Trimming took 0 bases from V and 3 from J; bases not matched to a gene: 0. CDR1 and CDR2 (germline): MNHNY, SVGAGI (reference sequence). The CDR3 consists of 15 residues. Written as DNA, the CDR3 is TGTGCCAGCAGTTACTCGGGACTAGCGGAAGAGACCCAGTACTTC. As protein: CASSYSGLAEETQYF.

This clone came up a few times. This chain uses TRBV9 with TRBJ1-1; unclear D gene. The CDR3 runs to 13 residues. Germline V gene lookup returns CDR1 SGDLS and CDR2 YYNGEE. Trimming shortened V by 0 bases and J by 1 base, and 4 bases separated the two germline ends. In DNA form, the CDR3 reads TGTGCCAGCAGCGTAGCCACGAACACTGAAGCTTTCTTT. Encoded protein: CASSVATNTEAFF.

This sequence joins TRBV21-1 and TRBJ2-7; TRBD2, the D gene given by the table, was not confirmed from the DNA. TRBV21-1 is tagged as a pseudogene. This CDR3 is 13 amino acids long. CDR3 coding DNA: TGTGCCACTAAATACGCATACTCCTACGAGCAGTACTTC. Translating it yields CATKYAYSYEQYF.

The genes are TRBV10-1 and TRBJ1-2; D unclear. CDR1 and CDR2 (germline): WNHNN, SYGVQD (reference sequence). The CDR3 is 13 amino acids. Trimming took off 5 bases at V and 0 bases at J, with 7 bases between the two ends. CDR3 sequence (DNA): TGCGCCAGCAGTCCGTATCCTAACTATGGCTACACCTTC. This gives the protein CASSPYPNYGYTF.

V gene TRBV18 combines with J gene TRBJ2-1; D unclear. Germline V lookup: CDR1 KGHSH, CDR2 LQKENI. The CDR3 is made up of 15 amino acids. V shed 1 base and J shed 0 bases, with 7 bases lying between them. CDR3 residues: CASSPLPGSYNEQFF. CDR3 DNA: TGTGCCAGCTCACCACTTCCGGGCTCCTACAATGAGCAGTTCTTC.

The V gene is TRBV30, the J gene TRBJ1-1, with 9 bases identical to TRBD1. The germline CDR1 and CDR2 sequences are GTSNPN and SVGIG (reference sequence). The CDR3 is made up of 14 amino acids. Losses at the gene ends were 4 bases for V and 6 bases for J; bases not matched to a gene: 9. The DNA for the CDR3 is TGTGCCTGGACTTCCGACAGGGGGAGGGCTGAAGCTTTCTTT. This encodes CAWTSDRGRAEAFF.

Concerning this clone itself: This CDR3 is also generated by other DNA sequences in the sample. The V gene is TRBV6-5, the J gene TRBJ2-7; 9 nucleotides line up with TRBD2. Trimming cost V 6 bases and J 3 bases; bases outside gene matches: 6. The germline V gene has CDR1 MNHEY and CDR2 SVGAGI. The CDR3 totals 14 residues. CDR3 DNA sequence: TGTGCCAGCAGACATAGCGGGGGTTTCTACGAGCAGTACTTC. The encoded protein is CASRHSGGFYEQYF.

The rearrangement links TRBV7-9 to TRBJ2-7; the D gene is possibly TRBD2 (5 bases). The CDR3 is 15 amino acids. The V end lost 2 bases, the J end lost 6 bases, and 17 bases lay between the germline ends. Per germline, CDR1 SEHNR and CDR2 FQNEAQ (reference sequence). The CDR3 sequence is CASSLSGNPSREQYF. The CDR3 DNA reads TGTGCCAGCAGCTTAAGCGGCAATCCCTCCCGCGAGCAGTACTTC.

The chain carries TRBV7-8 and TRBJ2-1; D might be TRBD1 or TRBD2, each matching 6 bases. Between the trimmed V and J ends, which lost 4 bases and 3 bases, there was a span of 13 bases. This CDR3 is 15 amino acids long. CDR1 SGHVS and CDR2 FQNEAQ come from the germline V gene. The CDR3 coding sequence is TGTGCCAGCAGCTCCCTAGGGGGACTCTACAATGAGCAGTTCTTC. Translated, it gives CASSSLGGLYNEQFF. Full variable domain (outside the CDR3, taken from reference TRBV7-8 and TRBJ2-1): GAGVSQSPRYKVAKRGQDVALRCDPISGHVSLFWYQQALGQGPEFLTYFQNEAQLDKSGLPSDRFFAERPEGSVSTLKIQRTQQEDSAVYLCASSSLGGLYNEQFFGPGTRLTVL.

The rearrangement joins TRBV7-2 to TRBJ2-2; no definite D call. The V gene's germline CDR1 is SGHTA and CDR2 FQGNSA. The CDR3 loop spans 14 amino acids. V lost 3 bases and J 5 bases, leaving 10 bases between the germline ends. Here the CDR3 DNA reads TGTGCCAGCAGCTTGAGAGGCGGTACCGGGGAGCTGTTTTTT. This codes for CASSLRGGTGELFF.

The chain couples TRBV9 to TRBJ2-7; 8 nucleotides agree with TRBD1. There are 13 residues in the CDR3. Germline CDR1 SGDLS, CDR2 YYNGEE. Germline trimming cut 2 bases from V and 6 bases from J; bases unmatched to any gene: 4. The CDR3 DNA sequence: TGTGCCAGCAGCGTGGGGACAGGTACCGAGCAGTACTTC. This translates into CASSVGTGTEQYF.

CDR3 protein: CASPGMNTEAFF. DNA for the CDR3: TGTGCCAGCCCAGGGATGAACACTGAAGCTTTCTTT. The rearrangement joins TRBV2 to TRBJ1-1, with D maybe TRBD1 (5 bases). Trimming left V 8 bases short and J 0 bases short, with 7 bases between. This CDR3 comprises 12 residues. Germline loops: CDR1 SNHLY, CDR2 FYNNEI.

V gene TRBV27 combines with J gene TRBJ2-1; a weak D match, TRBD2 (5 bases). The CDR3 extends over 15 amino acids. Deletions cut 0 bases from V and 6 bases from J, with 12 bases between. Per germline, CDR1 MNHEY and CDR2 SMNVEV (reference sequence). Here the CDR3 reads CASSLSPISGNEQFF. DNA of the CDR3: TGTGCCAGCAGTTTATCCCCTATAAGCGGCAATGAGCAGTTCTTC.

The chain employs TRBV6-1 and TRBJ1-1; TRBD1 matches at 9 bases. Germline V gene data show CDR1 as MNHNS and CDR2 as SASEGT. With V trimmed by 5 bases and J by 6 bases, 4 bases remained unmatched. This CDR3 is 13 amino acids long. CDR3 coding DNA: TGTGCCAGCAGTCTACAGGGGGCGGCTGAAGCTTTCTTT. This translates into CASSLQGAAEAFF.

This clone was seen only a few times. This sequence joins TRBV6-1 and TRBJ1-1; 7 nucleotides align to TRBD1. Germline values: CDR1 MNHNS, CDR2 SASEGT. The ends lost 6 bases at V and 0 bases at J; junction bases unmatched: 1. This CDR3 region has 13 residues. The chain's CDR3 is CASRTGVNTEAFF. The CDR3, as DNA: TGTGCCAGCAGAACAGGGGTGAACACTGAAGCTTTCTTT.